The entry below describes one TCR beta chain. Its antigen is unknown. Profiling that covered TCR beta VDJ and CDR3 relied on genomic DNA as its template. Each CDR3 protein is one row after TCRdb ran MiXCR on the reads. The sample lists 250,000 to 300,000 distinct CDR3 sequences; approximately 58% were seen once. The entry originates in a study of CD8+CD57+ T cells in acquired aplastic anemia. In the study overall: Sorted CD4+ and CD8+ cell DNA averaged approximately 3 ug. Findings and caveats of the study: The same twenty-nine CD8+ CDR3 sequences occurred in patients and in controls. A significant difference in CD8+ Simpson's diversity between patients and controls was not found.

Individuals selected for sequencing had exhibited CD8+CD57+ cell expansion on flow cytometry. Among the patients, none had received any therapy at the time of blood sampling. In germline, CDR1 is ENHRY, CDR2 SYGVKD. The length of the CDR3 is 13 residues. The V and J ends lost 10 bases and 10 bases, in that order; junction bases with no gene match: 10. Material: sorted CD4+, CD8+, or CD8+CD57+ T cells (not recorded which) from PBMCs. This clonotype was sampled from a human donor with aplastic anemia. The chain has TRBV10-3 and TRBJ2-2; TRBD1 aligns across 9 bases. For the CDR3, the DNA is TGTGCCAGTATGGGACAGGGTCGAGAGGAGCTGTTTTTT. Encoded protein: CASMGQGREELFF.